The 2 T cell receptor beta chains below all came from one sample that was sequenced in a study of Ad26.COV2.S vaccination and SARS-CoV-2 variants. Using immunoSEQ multiplex PCR, the repertoire was profiled, and TCRdb retains in-frame clones only, with some absent. The table lists 450,000 to 550,000 clones, 89% of them singletons. Sample treatment: about 20 received Ad26.COV2.S at low or high dose, single or two shots; 5 received placebo; per-sample allocation not given. Sample collection was performed on day 63 after the first vaccine or placebo injection. The material was peripheral blood, obtained in a trial of Ad26.COV2.S vaccine versus placebo. These receptors all come from a person aged 18-65 years who received the Ad26.COV2.S COVID-19 vaccine or a placebo.

CDR3 DNA: TGTGCCACCAGTTCCGGGCGTAGCAATCAGCCCCAGCATTTT. As protein: CATSSGRSNQPQHF. The chain links TRBV24-1 to TRBJ1-5; D remains unclear. Germline values: CDR1 KGHDR, CDR2 SFDVKD. V dropped 6 bases and J dropped 0 bases, with 8 bases sitting between them. The CDR3 sequence is 14 residues long.

This clone occurred a few times. This sequence joins TRBV3-1 (or the pseudogene TRBV3-2) and TRBJ2-7; 8 nucleotides align to TRBD1. CDR1 is LGHDT, CDR2 YNNKEL, per germline (reference sequence). The CDR3 is 17 residues long. Trimming cost V 3 bases and J 3 bases; bases outside gene matches: 13. CDR3 nucleotide sequence: TGTGCCAGCAGCCAGGGGAGGACAGGGCTTGTCTTCTACGAGCAGTACTTC. This sequence encodes CASSQGRTGLVFYEQYF.